Below, 2 T cell receptor beta chains from the same sample are listed, as sequenced in a study of T cell changes during pregnancy in multiple sclerosis. Sequencing was performed with immunoSEQ multiplex PCR; in TCRdb, only in-frame clones are kept and a portion is missing. Of 35,000 to 55,000 clones detected, 92% appear once; the ten largest clones hold roughly 2.3%. The specimen was peripheral blood, collected in the third trimester of pregnancy. These TCRs come from a female donor with multiple sclerosis, enrolled in a pregnancy study.

This clone has only a few counts. For the CDR3, the DNA is TGCGCCAGCAGCCAAGCCCCGGGTAACACCGGGGAGCTGTTTTTT. Amino acids: CASSQAPGNTGELFF. The chain joins TRBV4-3 to TRBJ2-2; no clear D gene. In germline, CDR1 is LGHNA, CDR2 YSLEER. This CDR3 region has 15 residues. V was clipped by 1 base and J by 2 bases, with 8 bases between them.

This clone turned up a few times. The rearrangement joins TRBV7-6 to TRBJ1-1; D perhaps matches TRBD1 (6 bases). Germline V gene sequence: CDR1 SGHVS, CDR2 FNYEAQ. This CDR3 comprises 16 residues. V lost 2 bases to trimming and J lost 5 bases, with 18 bases between them. CDR3 protein: CASSLMKGVEGTEAFF. In nucleotides, the CDR3 is TGTGCCAGCAGCTTAATGAAGGGGGTCGAGGGGACTGAAGCTTTCTTT.